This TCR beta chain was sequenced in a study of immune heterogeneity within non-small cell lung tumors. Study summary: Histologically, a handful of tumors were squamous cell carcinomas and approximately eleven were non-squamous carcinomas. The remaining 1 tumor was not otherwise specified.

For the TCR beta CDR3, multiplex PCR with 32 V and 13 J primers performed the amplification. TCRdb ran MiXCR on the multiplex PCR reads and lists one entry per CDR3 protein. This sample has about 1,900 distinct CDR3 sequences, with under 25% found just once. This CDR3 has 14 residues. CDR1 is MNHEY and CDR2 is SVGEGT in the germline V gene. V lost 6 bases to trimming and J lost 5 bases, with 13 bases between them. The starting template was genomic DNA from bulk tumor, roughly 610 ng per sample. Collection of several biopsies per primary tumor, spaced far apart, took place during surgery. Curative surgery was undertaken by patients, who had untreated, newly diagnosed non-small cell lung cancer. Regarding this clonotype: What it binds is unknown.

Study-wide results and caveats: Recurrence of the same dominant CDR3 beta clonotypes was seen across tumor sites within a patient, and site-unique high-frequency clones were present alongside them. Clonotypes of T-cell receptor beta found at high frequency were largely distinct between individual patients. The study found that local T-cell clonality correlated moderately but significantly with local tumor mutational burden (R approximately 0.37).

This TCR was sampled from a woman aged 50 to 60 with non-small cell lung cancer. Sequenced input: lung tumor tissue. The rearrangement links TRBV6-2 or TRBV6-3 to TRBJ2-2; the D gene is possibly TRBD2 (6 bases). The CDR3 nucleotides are TGTGCCAGCAGCCGACTAGTCTCGACCGGGGAGCTGTTTTTT. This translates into CASSRLVSTGELFF.